These 30 T cell receptor beta chains were all obtained from the same sample, sequenced in a study of chemoradiotherapy in HPV16-positive cancers. Assay: immunoSEQ multiplex PCR; the TCRdb copy retains only in-frame clones and omits some. The sample contains about a thousand clones, 82% of which appear only once. The input for sequencing was tumor tissue, taken from a patient who underwent chemoradiotherapy. These TCRs come from a human donor with HPV-associated anogenital cancer.

This chain joins TRBV5-1 and TRBJ1-1; a weak D match, TRBD1 (6 bases). The germline V gene encodes CDR1 SGHRS and CDR2 YFSETQ. The length of the CDR3 is 16 residues. Trimming cost V 0 bases and J 6 bases, with 18 bases left between them. CDR3 in amino acids: CASSLDGLQGRPEAFF. The CDR3 DNA reads TGCGCCAGCAGCTTGGACGGATTACAGGGTAGGCCTGAAGCTTTCTTT.

J is TRBJ2-7 and V is TRBV9; D is undetermined. CDR3 length equals 13 residues. CDR1 and CDR2 (germline): SGDLS, YYNGEE. V was shortened by 2 bases and J by 4 bases, with 10 bases between the two germline ends. The CDR3, as DNA: TGTGCCAGCAGCGTTCGACCGAGATACGAGCAGTACTTC. It translates to CASSVRPRYEQYF.

V gene TRBV30 combines with J gene TRBJ2-1, with 7 nucleotides matching TRBD1. CDR3 length equals 15 residues. The trim removed 0 bases at V and 0 bases at J, leaving 2 bases unmatched. Germline V gene data show CDR1 as GTSNPN and CDR2 as SVGIG (reference sequence). This CDR3 is CAWSVGDSSYNEQFF. CDR3 DNA sequence: TGTGCCTGGAGTGTAGGGGACAGCTCCTACAATGAGCAGTTCTTC. The whole variable domain, remainder taken from reference TRBV30 and TRBJ2-1, is SQTIHQWPATLVQPVGSPLSLECTVEGTSNPNLYWYRQAAGRGLQLLFYSVGIGQISSEVPQNLSASRPQDRQFILSSKKLLLSDSGFYLCAWSVGDSSYNEQFFGPGTRLTVL.

The chain carries TRBV9 and TRBJ1-6; the D gene is possibly TRBD1 (5 bases). Germline V CDR1 and CDR2: SGDLS, YYNGEE. The ends were cut back, 4 bases at V and 11 bases at J, with 16 bases in the middle. This CDR3 has 14 residues. The CDR3 protein is CASSLLGGTAPLHF. CDR3 DNA sequence: TGTGCCAGCAGCCTATTGGGAGGGACCGCACCCCTCCACTTT.

The chain couples TRBV4-1 to TRBJ1-2; D not resolved. The CDR3 extends over 16 amino acids. Germline V gene sequence: CDR1 MGHRA, CDR2 YSYEKL. V lost 2 bases and J lost 8, with 21 bases in between. The CDR3 protein is CASSQLILRLSWGYTF. In DNA, the CDR3 is TGCGCCAGCAGCCAACTGATCCTCAGGCTTTCATGGGGCTACACCTTC.

The J gene is TRBJ2-7, the V gene TRBV7-8; D is uncertain. Germline V gene lookup returns CDR1 SGHVS and CDR2 FQNEAQ. The V end was cut by 1 base, the J end by 2 bases, with 9 bases between. This CDR3 spans 14 amino acids. The DNA for the CDR3 is TGTGCCAGCAGCTTAGTACTTAGGGCCTACGAGCAGTACTTC. It is translated as CASSLVLRAYEQYF.

The chain joins TRBV7-9 to TRBJ2-7; no clear D gene. The CDR3 covers 11 residues. V gave up 3 bases and J gave up 5 bases, with 5 bases separating them. The germline V gene encodes CDR1 SEHNR and CDR2 FQNEAQ (reference sequence). The DNA of the CDR3 is TGTGCCAGCAGCTTCCGGGACGAGCAGTACTTC. Protein: CASSFRDEQYF. The full variable domain, its missing parts supplied by reference TRBV7-9 and TRBJ2-7, is DTGVSQNPRHKITKRGQNVTFRCDPISEHNRLYWYRQTLGQGPEFLTYFQNEAQLEKSRLLSDRFSAERPKGSFSTLEIQRTEQGDSAMYLCASSFRDEQYFGPGTRLTVT.

This chain joins TRBV4-3 and TRBJ2-3; 7 bases fit TRBD2. J was trimmed by 4 bases and V by 1 base; bases with no gene match: 5. CDR3 length: 15 residues. Germline lookup yields CDR1 LGHNA and CDR2 YSLEER. The CDR3 here is CASSQAWGGSDTQYF. As DNA, the CDR3 is TGCGCCAGCAGCCAAGCGTGGGGGGGGTCAGATACGCAGTATTTT.

This clone has only a few counts. J is TRBJ2-2 and V is TRBV6-4, with D tentatively TRBD2 (5 bases). CDR1 is MRHNA, CDR2 SNTAGT, per germline. The CDR3 is 13 residues long. V lost 4 bases to trimming and J lost 3 bases, with 6 bases between them. Here the CDR3 DNA reads TGTGCCAGCAGTGGGACTTACACCGGGGAGCTGTTTTTT. Its protein product is CASSGTYTGELFF.

This rearrangement joins TRBV7-9 to TRBJ2-3, with D unclear. This CDR3 is 13 amino acids long. Trimming shortened V by 6 bases and J by 0 bases, and 7 bases separated the two germline ends. The germline V gene has CDR1 SEHNR and CDR2 FQNEAQ (reference sequence). This CDR3 reads CASRPTSTDTQYF. CDR3 DNA: TGTGCCAGCAGGCCTACTAGCACAGATACGCAGTATTTT.

J is TRBJ2-5 and V is TRBV7-2, with no clear D. The CDR3 runs 11 residues. Germline CDR1 SGHTA, CDR2 FQGNSA. V was pared by 3 bases and J by 10 bases, with 9 bases between. The CDR3 bases are TGTGCCAGCAGCTTGGGCTACGTCCAGTACTTC. It yields the protein CASSLGYVQYF.

This rearrangement joins TRBV6-1 to TRBJ2-5; D unresolved. V was trimmed by 8 bases and J by 5 bases, leaving 12 bases between them. The CDR3 has 12 residues. CDR1 MNHNS and CDR2 SASEGT come from the germline V gene. The CDR3 is CASPVAPETQYF. In DNA, the CDR3 is TGTGCCAGCCCGGTCGCACCTGAGACCCAGTACTTC.

The gene calls are TRBV2 and TRBJ2-5; D gene unclear. This CDR3 has 17 amino acids. CDR1 SNHLY and CDR2 FYNNEI come from the germline V gene. Trimming removed 7 bases at V and 5 bases at J, with 26 bases between. The CDR3, as DNA: TGTGCCAGCATGAATCAGGACCTCCGGGCCCTTCTGGAGACCCAGTACTTC. It specifies CASMNQDLRALLETQYF.

This clone is a singleton in its sample. J is TRBJ2-3 and V is TRBV6-4, with D possibly TRBD1 on 5 matching bases. The CDR3 length is 15 residues. CDR1 is MRHNA, CDR2 SNTAGT, per germline. Trimming shortened V by 3 bases and J by 0 bases, and 10 bases separated the two germline ends. The CDR3 spells CASSESQESTDTQYF. The CDR3 nucleotides read TGTGCCAGCAGTGAGTCACAGGAGAGCACAGATACGCAGTATTTT.

The chain is built from TRBV7-8 and TRBJ1-1; D perhaps matches TRBD1 (6 bases). This CDR3 has 16 residues. Deletions cut 5 bases from V and 1 base from J, with 17 bases between. The germline CDR1 and CDR2 sequences are SGHVS and FQNEAQ. DNA for the CDR3: TGTGCCAGCAGCCCCCGGCAGGGGATGGGGAACACTGAAGCTTTCTTT. Its protein is CASSPRQGMGNTEAFF.

This clone was recorded only once. The chain combines TRBV11-2 with TRBJ1-2, with D possibly matching TRBD1 (5 bases). CDR1 SGHAT and CDR2 FQNNGV come from the germline V gene. This CDR3 spans 14 amino acids. With 3 bases removed from V and 8 bases from J, the gap between germline ends came to 16 bases. CDR3 residues: CASSFTGGADGYTF. The CDR3 nucleotides read TGTGCCAGCAGCTTCACAGGAGGGGCGGACGGCTACACCTTC. The entire variable domain, with the rest obtained from reference TRBV11-2 and TRBJ1-2, is as follows: EAGVAQSPRYKIIEKRQSVAFWCNPISGHATLYWYQQILGQGPKLLIQFQNNGVVDDSQLPKDRFSAERLKGVDSTLKIQPAKLEDSAVYLCASSFTGGADGYTFGSGTRLTVV.

The V gene is TRBV25-1, the J gene TRBJ1-1; D is undetermined. The CDR3 covers 14 residues. Per the germline V gene, CDR1 is MGHDK and CDR2 is SYGVNS. V was cut by 3 bases and J by 2 bases, with 10 bases left in between. CDR3 in DNA: TGTGCCAGCAGTGAGTGGAGGGATAACACTGAAGCTTTCTTT. Its translation is CASSEWRDNTEAFF.

CDR3 protein: CASRRINEQFF. DNA for the CDR3: TGTGCCAGCAGACGTATCAATGAGCAGTTCTTC. The chain couples TRBV28 to TRBJ2-1; D remains unclear. Germline CDR1 reads MDHEN; CDR2 reads SYDVKM. The CDR3 has 11 amino acids. Trimming stripped 6 bases from V and 6 bases from J, with 6 bases between.

The chain has TRBV9 and TRBJ2-2; TRBD1 aligns across 7 bases. Germline lookup yields CDR1 SGDLS and CDR2 YYNGEE. The ends lost 7 bases at V and 1 base at J; junction bases unmatched: 4. CDR3 length equals 14 residues. CDR3 loop: CASSWTGNTGELFF. The CDR3 coding sequence is TGTGCCAGCTCCTGGACAGGGAACACCGGGGAGCTGTTTTTT.

The gene calls are TRBV11-2 and TRBJ1-6; D remains ambiguous. V lost 5 bases to trimming and J lost 10 bases, with 12 bases between them. Germline V gene sequence: CDR1 SGHAT, CDR2 FQNNGV. The CDR3 is 13 residues long. The CDR3 sequence is CASSASGGSPLHF. CDR3 DNA sequence: TGTGCCAGCAGCGCGTCAGGTGGCTCACCCCTCCACTTT. Complete variable domain (other parts from reference TRBV11-2 and TRBJ1-6): EAGVAQSPRYKIIEKRQSVAFWCNPISGHATLYWYQQILGQGPKLLIQFQNNGVVDDSQLPKDRFSAERLKGVDSTLKIQPAKLEDSAVYLCASSASGGSPLHFGNGTRLTVT.

This clone has a handful of counts. The chain carries TRBV29-1 and TRBJ1-1; 8 bases agree with TRBD1. CDR1 and CDR2 from the germline V gene are SQVTM and ANQGSEA. V lost 6 bases to trimming and J lost 6 bases; unmatched junction nucleotides: 6. The CDR3 has 12 residues. CDR3 loop: CSVGDRSAEAFF. In nucleotides, the CDR3 is TGCAGCGTGGGGGACAGGAGCGCTGAAGCTTTCTTT. Drawing the rest from reference TRBV29-1 and TRBJ1-1, the complete variable domain is SAVISQKPSRDICQRGTSLTIQCQVDSQVTMMFWYRQQPGQSLTLIATANQGSEATYESGFVIDKFPISRPNLTFSTLTVSNMSPEDSSIYLCSVGDRSAEAFFGQGTRLTVV.

V usage is TRBV30 and J usage is TRBJ2-5; a possible D gene is TRBD2 (5 bases). Per germline, CDR1 GTSNPN and CDR2 SVGIG (reference sequence). V shed 2 bases and J shed 5 bases, with 12 bases lying between them. The CDR3 runs to 13 residues. CDR3 amino acids: CAWSRGPRETQYF. CDR3 bases: TGTGCCTGGAGTAGAGGGCCTCGGGAGACCCAGTACTTC.

For the CDR3, the DNA is TGTGCCAGCAGTTACTCGATTGGGACAGGGGAACAGCCCCAGCATTTT. Protein: CASSYSIGTGEQPQHF. The chain employs TRBV6-6 and TRBJ1-5; 10 nucleotides agree with TRBD1. This CDR3 is 16 amino acids long. Per germline, CDR1 MNHNY and CDR2 SVGAGI (reference sequence). The trim removed 0 bases at V and 7 bases at J, leaving 6 bases unmatched.

This clone was counted a few times. V gene TRBV5-1 combines with J gene TRBJ2-7; the D is unclear. The germline V and J ends were trimmed by 4 bases and 0 bases, with 11 bases remaining between them. Germline V CDR1 and CDR2: SGHRS, YFSETQ. The CDR3 has 14 residues. CDR3 in DNA: TGCGCCAGCAGCCTTACACTTAACTCCTACGAGCAGTACTTC. Translating it yields CASSLTLNSYEQYF.

V and J are TRBV9 and TRBJ2-2; D is unresolved. This CDR3 has 14 amino acids. V was clipped by 0 bases and J by 6 bases, with 9 bases between them. Per germline, CDR1 SGDLS and CDR2 YYNGEE. This CDR3 reads CASSVVPTSGELFF. The DNA of the CDR3 is TGTGCCAGCAGCGTAGTGCCAACCTCCGGGGAGCTGTTTTTT.

This clone was picked up a small number of times. V is TRBV6-4 and J is TRBJ1-2, with unresolved D. The germline V gene encodes CDR1 MRHNA and CDR2 SNTAGT. V was shortened by 7 bases and J by 4 bases, with 16 bases between the two germline ends. The CDR3 has 14 amino acids. CDR3 region: CASTAESGSYGYTF. CDR3 DNA sequence: TGTGCCAGCACCGCTGAATCGGGGAGCTATGGCTACACCTTC.

V gene TRBV6-1 combines with J gene TRBJ2-7, with D perhaps matching TRBD1 (6 bases). The CDR3 extends over 14 amino acids. Trimming took 8 bases from V and 2 from J, leaving 16 bases between them. Per the germline V gene, CDR1 is MNHNS and CDR2 is SASEGT. The CDR3 reads CASYSQGRTYEQYF. DNA of the CDR3: TGTGCCAGCTACTCACAGGGAAGGACCTACGAGCAGTACTTC.

The chain combines TRBV2 with TRBJ1-2, with D unresolved. The CDR3 is 13 residues long. The V gene's germline CDR1 is SNHLY and CDR2 FYNNEI. The V end lost 3 bases, the J end lost 3 bases, and 8 bases lay between the germline ends. The CDR3 protein is CASSDKGYYGYTF. CDR3 in DNA: TGTGCCAGCAGTGACAAGGGTTACTATGGCTACACCTTC.

This chain connects TRBV6-6 to TRBJ2-7; tentatively, D is TRBD2 (6 bases). V gave up 7 bases and J gave up 4 bases, with 11 bases separating them. The CDR3 is made up of 12 amino acids. CDR1 MNHNY and CDR2 SVGAGI come from the germline V gene (reference sequence). CDR3 nucleotides: TGTGCCAGCACGTTCAGCGGGTACGAGCAGTACTTC. Protein: CASTFSGYEQYF.

The chain has TRBV6-5 and TRBJ2-5; D is unclear. The CDR3 is made up of 13 amino acids. Germline V gene lookup returns CDR1 MNHEY and CDR2 SVGAGI. V lost 5 bases, J lost 2 bases, and 9 bases lay in between. The CDR3 region has the DNA TGTGCCAGCAGTCCCCCAGGTCAAGAGACCCAGTACTTC. This encodes CASSPPGQETQYF.